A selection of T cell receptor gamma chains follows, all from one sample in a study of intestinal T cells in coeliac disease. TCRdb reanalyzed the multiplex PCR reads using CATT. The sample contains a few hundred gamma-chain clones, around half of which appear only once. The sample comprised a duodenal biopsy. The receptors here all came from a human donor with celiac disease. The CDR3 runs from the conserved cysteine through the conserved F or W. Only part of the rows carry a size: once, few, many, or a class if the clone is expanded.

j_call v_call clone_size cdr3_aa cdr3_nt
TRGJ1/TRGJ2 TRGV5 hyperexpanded CATWDRQESDKKLF TGTGCCACCTGGGACAGGCAGGAAAGCGATAAGAAACTCTTT
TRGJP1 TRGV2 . CATWDGRNLTGIPTGWFKIF TGTGCCACCTGGGACGGTCGAAATTTGACGGGAATACCAACTGGTTGGTTCAAGATATTT
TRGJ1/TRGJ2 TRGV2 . CAIWEGNLF TGTGCCATCTGGGAAGGAAATCTCTTT
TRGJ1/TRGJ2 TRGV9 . CAFVGGSTKKLF TGTGCCTTTGTGGGAGGTTCTACGAAGAAACTCTTT
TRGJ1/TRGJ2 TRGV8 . CATLGFKGYKKLF TGTGCCACCTTGGGATTTAAGGGTTATAAGAAACTCTTT
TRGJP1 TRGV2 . CATWDGRNLTGNTTGWFKIF TGTGCCACCTGGGACGGTCGAAATTTGACCGGGAATACCACTGGTTGGTTCAAGATATTT
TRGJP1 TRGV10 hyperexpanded CAAWEHNQSTGWFKIF TGTGCTGCGTGGGAACACAATCAGTCCACTGGTTGGTTCAAGATATTT
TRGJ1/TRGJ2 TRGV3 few CAHLGRDYKKLF TGTGCCCACCTGGGTAGGGATTATAAGAAACTCTTT
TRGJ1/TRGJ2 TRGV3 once CATWDRYKKLF TGTGCCACCTGGGATAGGTATAAGAAACTCTTT
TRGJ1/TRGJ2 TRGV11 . CACWIRHVSRIYYKKLF TGTGCCTGCTGGATTAGGCACGTCAGCAGAATTTATTATAAGAAACTCTTT
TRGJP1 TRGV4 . CATWDGPLVGTTGWFKIF TGTGCCACCTGGGATGGGCCCTTGGTGGGTACCACTGGTTGGTTCAAGATATTT
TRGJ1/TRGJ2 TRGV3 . CAAPLEKLF TGTGCCGCACCATTGGAGAAACTCTTT
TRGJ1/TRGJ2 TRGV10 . CAAWDREKLF TGTGCTGCGTGGGACCGAGAGAAACTCTTT
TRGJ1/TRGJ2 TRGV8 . CAHLGLRGDDKKLF TGTGCCCACCTGGGGCTGCGTGGGGATGATAAGAAACTCTTT
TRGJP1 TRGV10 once CAAWDINTTGWFKIF TGTGCTGCGTGGGACATAAATACCACTGGTTGGTTCAAGATATTT
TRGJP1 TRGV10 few CAAWGFPTGWFKIF TGTGCTGCGTGGGGATTTCCCACTGGTTGGTTCAAGATATTT
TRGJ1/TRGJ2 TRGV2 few CATWGMDYKKLF TGTGCCACCTGGGGAATGGATTATAAGAAACTCTTT
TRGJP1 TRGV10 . CAAWPPGWFKIF TGTGCTGCGTGGCCACCTGGTTGGTTCAAGATATTT
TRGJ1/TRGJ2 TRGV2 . CAHLGRPREKLF TGTGCCCACCTGGGACGGCCCCGGGAGAAACTCTTT
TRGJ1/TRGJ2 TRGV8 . CATWDRPPSSNYYKKLF TGTGCCACCTGGGATAGACCTCCCTCCTCGAATTATTATAAGAAACTCTTT
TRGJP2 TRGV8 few CATWIGRSDWIKTF TGTGCCACCTGGATAGGCCGGAGTGATTGGATCAAGACGTTT
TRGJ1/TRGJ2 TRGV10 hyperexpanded CAAWDFYKKLF TGTGCTGCGTGGGATTTCTATAAGAAACTCTTT
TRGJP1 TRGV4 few CAHLGTGWFKIF TGTGCCCACCTGGGGACTGGTTGGTTCAAGATATTT
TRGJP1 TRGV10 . CAAWFDNTTGWFKIF TGTGCTGCGTGGTTCGACAATACCACTGGTTGGTTCAAGATATTT
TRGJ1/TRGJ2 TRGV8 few CATWGLRGMIRKLF TGTGCCACCTGGGGGCTGCGTGGGATGATAAGAAAACTCTTT
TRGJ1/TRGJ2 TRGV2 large CATWDGPGGKLF TGTGCCACCTGGGACGGACCTGGGGGGAAACTCTTT
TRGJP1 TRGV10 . CAALGFIPLGWFKIF TGTGCTGCGTTGGGATTTATACCACTTGGTTGGTTCAAGATATTT
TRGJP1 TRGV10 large CAAWDWATGWLKIF TGTGCTGCGTGGGATTGGGCTACTGGTTGGCTCAAGATATTT
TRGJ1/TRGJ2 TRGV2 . CATWGRADYYKKLF TGTGCCACCTGGGGACGGGCGGATTATTATAAGAAACTCTTT
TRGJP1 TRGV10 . CAAWFIAIRGWFKIF TGTGCTGCGTGGTTCATTGCCATCCGGGGTTGGTTCAAGATATTT
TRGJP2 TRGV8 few CATWIRSDWIKTF TGTGCCACCTGGATAAGGAGTGATTGGATCAAGACGTTT
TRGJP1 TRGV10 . CAAWSTIPTGWFKIF TGTGCTGCGTGGTCGACAATACCAACTGGTTGGTTCAAGATATTT
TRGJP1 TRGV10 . CARGSLRGFKIF TGTGCGCGTGGGTCCCTCAGGGGGTTCAAGATATTT
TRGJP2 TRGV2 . CTTWVVSVVVWIKTF TGTACCACCTGGGTGGTGAGTGTAGTGGTTTGGATCAAGACGTTT
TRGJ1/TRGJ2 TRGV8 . CAPGAAWMIRKLF TGTGCACCTGGGGCTGCGTGGATGATAAGAAAACTCTTT
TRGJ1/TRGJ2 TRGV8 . CAPGGYYKKLF TGTGCACCTGGGGGTTATTATAAGAAACTCTTT
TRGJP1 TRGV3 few CATWDRLYGWFKIF TGTGCCACCTGGGACAGGCTTTACGGTTGGTTCAAGATATTT
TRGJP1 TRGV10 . CAAWDGLPGWFKIF TGTGCTGCGTGGGATGGGCTCCCTGGTTGGTTCAAGATATTT
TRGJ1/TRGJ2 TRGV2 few CATWEWIIKKLF TGTGCCACCTGGGAATGGATTATAAAGAAACTCTTT
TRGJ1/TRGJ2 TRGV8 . CAHLGFKGYKKLF TGTGCCCACCTGGGATTTAAGGGTTATAAGAAACTCTTT
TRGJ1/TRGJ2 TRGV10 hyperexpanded CAAWGKRYYKKLF TGTGCTGCGTGGGGGAAAAGGTATTATAAGAAACTCTTT
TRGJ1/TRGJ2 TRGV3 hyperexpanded CATWDGYYKKLF TGTGCCACCTGGGACGGCTATTATAAGAAACTCTTT
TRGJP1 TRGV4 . CATTLGWFKIF TGTGCCACCACACTGGGTTGGTTCAAGATATTT
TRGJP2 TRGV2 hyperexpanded CATWDGPSVSSDWIKTF TGTGCCACCTGGGACGGGCCGAGTGTAAGTAGTGATTGGATCAAGACGTTT
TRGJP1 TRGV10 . CAAWMPTGWFKIF TGTGCTGCGTGGATGCCCACTGGTTGGTTCAAGATATTT
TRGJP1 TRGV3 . CATWDRSGPLGGWFKIF TGTGCCACCTGGGACCGCTCGGGACCGTTGGGCGGTTGGTTCAAGATATTT
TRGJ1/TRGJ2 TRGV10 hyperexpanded CAAWDGGCYKKLF TGTGCTGCGTGGGATGGGGGTTGTTATAAGAAACTCTTT
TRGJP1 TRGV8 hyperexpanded CATWVDHTTGWFKIF TGTGCCACCTGGGTGGATCATACCACTGGTTGGTTCAAGATATTT